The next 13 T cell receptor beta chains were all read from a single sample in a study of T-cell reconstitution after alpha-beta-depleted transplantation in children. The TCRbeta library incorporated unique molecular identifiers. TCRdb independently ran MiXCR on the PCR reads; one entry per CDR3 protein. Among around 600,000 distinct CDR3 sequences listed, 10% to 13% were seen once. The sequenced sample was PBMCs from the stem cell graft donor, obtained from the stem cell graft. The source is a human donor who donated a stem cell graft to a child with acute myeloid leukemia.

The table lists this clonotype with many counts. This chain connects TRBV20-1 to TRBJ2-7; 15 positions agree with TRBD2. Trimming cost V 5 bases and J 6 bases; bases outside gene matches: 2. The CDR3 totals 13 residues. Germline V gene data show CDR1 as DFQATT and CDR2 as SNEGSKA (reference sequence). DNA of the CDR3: TGCAGTGCTCCGGGACTAGCGGGAGGCGAGCAGTACTTC. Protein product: CSAPGLAGGEQYF.

The CDR3 DNA reads as TGTGCCAGCAGTTCACCGGGCTATGGCTACACCTTC. Translating it yields CASSSPGYGYTF. The chain recombines TRBV12-3 or TRBV12-4 with TRBJ1-2; D call uncertain. Trimming left V 4 bases short and J 4 bases short, with 7 bases between. There are 12 residues in the CDR3.

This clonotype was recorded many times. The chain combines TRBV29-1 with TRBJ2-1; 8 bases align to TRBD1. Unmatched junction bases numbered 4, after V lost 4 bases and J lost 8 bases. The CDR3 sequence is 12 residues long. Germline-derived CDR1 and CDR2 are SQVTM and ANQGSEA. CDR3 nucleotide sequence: TGCAGCGTTGGGACAGGGCTCCATGAGCAGTTCTTC. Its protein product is CSVGTGLHEQFF.

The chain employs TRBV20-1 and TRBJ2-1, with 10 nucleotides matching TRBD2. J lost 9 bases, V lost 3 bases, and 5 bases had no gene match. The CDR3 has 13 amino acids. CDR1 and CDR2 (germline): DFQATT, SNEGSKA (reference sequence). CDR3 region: CSASASGSGEQFF. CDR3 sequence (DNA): TGCAGTGCTAGCGCTAGCGGGAGCGGTGAGCAGTTCTTC.

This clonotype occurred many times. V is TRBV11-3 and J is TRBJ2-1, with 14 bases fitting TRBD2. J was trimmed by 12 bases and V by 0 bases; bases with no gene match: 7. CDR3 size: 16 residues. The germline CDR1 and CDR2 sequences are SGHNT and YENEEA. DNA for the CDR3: TGTGCCAGCAGCTTAGATCCGACTAGCGGGAGGGCCTTGCAGTTCTTC. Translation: CASSLDPTSGRALQFF.

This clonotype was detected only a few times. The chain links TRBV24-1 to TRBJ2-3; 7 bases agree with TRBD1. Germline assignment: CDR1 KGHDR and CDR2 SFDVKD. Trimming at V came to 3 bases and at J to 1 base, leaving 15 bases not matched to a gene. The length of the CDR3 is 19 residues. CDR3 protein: CATSDEMTGLAPGTDTQYF. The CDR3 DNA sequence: TGTGCCACCAGTGATGAGATGACAGGGTTAGCCCCCGGCACAGATACGCAGTATTTT.

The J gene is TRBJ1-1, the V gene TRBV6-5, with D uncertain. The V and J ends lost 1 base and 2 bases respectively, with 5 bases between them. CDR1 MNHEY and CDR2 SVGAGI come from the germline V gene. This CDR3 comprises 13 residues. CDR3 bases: TGTGCCAGCAGTTACTTGAAAAACACTGAAGCTTTCTTT. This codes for CASSYLKNTEAFF.

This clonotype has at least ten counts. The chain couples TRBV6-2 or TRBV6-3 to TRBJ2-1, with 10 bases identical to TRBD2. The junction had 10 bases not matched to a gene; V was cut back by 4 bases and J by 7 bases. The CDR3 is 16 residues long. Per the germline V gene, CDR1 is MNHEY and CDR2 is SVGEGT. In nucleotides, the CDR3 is TGTGCCAGCAGTTTAGCGGGAGGCTCGGGGACTAATGAGCAGTTCTTC. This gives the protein CASSLAGGSGTNEQFF.

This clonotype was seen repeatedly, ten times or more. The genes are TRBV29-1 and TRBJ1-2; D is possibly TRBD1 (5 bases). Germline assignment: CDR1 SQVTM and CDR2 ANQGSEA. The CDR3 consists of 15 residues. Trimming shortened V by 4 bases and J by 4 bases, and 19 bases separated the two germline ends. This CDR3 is CSVGDGPGGVYGYTF. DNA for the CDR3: TGCAGCGTTGGCGACGGGCCCGGAGGGGTCTATGGCTACACCTTC.

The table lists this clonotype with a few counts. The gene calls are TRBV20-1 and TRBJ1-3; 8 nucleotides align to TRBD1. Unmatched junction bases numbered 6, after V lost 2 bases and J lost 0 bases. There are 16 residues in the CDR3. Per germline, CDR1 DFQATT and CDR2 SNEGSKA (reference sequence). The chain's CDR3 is CSARPGQAFSGNTIYF. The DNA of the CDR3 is TGCAGTGCTAGACCGGGACAGGCCTTCTCTGGAAACACCATATATTTT.

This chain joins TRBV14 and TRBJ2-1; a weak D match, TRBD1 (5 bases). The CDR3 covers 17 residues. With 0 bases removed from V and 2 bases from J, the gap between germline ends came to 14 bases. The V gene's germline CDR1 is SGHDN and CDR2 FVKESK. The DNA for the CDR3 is TGTGCCAGCAGCCAAGATAAAGGGGCCTCTCCCTACAATGAGCAGTTCTTC. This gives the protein CASSQDKGASPYNEQFF. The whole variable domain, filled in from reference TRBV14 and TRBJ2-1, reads EAGVTQFPSHSVIEKGQTVTLRCDPISGHDNLYWYRRVMGKEIKFLLHFVKESKQDESGMPNNRFLAERTGGTYSTLKVQPAELEDSGVYFCASSQDKGASPYNEQFFGPGTRLTVL.

Here the CDR3 DNA reads TGCAGTGCTAGAGAACCGGGCCGGGCCTACGAGCAGTACTTC. Protein: CSAREPGRAYEQYF. The chain has TRBV20-1 and TRBJ2-7; D gene uncertain. Deletions cut 0 bases from V and 2 bases from J, with 11 bases between. CDR1 and CDR2 (germline): DFQATT, SNEGSKA (reference sequence). The CDR3 covers 14 residues.

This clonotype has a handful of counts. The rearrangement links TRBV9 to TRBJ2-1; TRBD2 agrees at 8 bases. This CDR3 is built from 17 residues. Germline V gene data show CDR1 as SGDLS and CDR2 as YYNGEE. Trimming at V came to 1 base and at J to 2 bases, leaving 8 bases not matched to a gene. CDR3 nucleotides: TGTGCCAGCAGCGTACCGCCTAGCGGGTGGCCCTACAATGAGCAGTTCTTC. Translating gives CASSVPPSGWPYNEQFF.